The rows below give T cell receptor beta chains drawn from one sample of a study of shared clonotypes between healthy human individuals. Sequencing was performed with immunoSEQ multiplex PCR; in TCRdb, only in-frame clones are kept and a portion is missing. This sample has more than 1,200,000 clones, with 98% to 99% found just once. The sample taken for sequencing was naive CD4+ T cells sorted from blood. The source is a man under 40 in good health. The CDR3 runs from the conserved cysteine through the conserved F or W. D genes are given only for firm matches. Only part of the rows carry a size: once, few, many, or a class if the clone is expanded.

abundance: .
v_gene: TRBV10-3
j_gene: TRBJ1-1
d_gene: .
CDR3nt: TGTGCCATCAGTGTTGCGGGGGTAATGGCTTTCTTT
CDR3aa: CAISVAGVMAFF

abundance: .
v_gene: TRBV18
j_gene: TRBJ1-2
d_gene: .
CDR3nt: TGTGTGGGGCAGGACAACTATGGCTACACCTTC
CDR3aa: CVGQDNYGYTF

abundance: .
v_gene: TRBV9
j_gene: TRBJ2-1
d_gene: TRBD2
CDR3nt: TGTGCCAGCAGCGTAAGAGGACTAGCGGGAGTTGAGCAGTTCTTC
CDR3aa: CASSVRGLAGVEQFF

abundance: .
v_gene: TRBV28
j_gene: TRBJ2-1
d_gene: .
CDR3nt: TGTGCCAGCAAGACAGCGCATGAGCAGTTCTTC
CDR3aa: CASKTAHEQFF

abundance: .
v_gene: TRBV10-1
j_gene: TRBJ2-2
d_gene: TRBD1
CDR3nt: TGCGCCAGCAGTGATACTTATCAGGGGGATAAGAGGGAGCTGTTTTTT
CDR3aa: CASSDTYQGDKRELFF

abundance: .
v_gene: TRBV28
j_gene: TRBJ2-1
d_gene: .
CDR3nt: TGTGCCAGCAGTTTAACGGGGAGAGGAGAGGAGCAGTTCTTC
CDR3aa: CASSLTGRGEEQFF

abundance: .
v_gene: TRBV28
j_gene: TRBJ2-3
d_gene: .
CDR3nt: TGTGCCAGCAGGGACGGCGGGACTCTGGATACGCAGTATTTT
CDR3aa: CASRDGGTLDTQYF

abundance: .
v_gene: TRBV28
j_gene: TRBJ2-7
d_gene: .
CDR3nt: TGTGCCAGCAGTTTATATGGAAGGAGCTCCTACGAGCAGTACTTC
CDR3aa: CASSLYGRSSYEQYF

abundance: .
v_gene: TRBV29-1
j_gene: TRBJ2-7
d_gene: .
CDR3nt: TGCAGCGTTGTGACAGGCTCCTACGAGCAGTACTTC
CDR3aa: CSVVTGSYEQYF

abundance: .
v_gene: TRBV19
j_gene: TRBJ1-5
d_gene: .
CDR3nt: TGTGCCAGTAGTTTGACAGGCCCTAATCAGCCCCAGCATTTT
CDR3aa: CASSLTGPNQPQHF

abundance: .
v_gene: TRBV29-1
j_gene: TRBJ2-1
d_gene: TRBD1
CDR3nt: TGCAGCGTTGAAGGGGGGGACAGGGGCTACAATGAGCAGTTCTTC
CDR3aa: CSVEGGDRGYNEQFF

abundance: .
v_gene: TRBV5-4
j_gene: TRBJ2-7
d_gene: .
CDR3nt: TGTGCCAGTAAGCAGCTTATTATGGGGATCCCCGAACACTACGAGCAGTACTTC
CDR3aa: CASKQLIMGIPEHYEQYF

abundance: .
v_gene: TRBV5-1
j_gene: TRBJ2-3
d_gene: .
CDR3nt: TGCGCCAGCAGCCCCGGGCAGGCCACAGATACGCAGTATTTT
CDR3aa: CASSPGQATDTQYF

abundance: .
v_gene: TRBV2
j_gene: TRBJ2-7
d_gene: .
CDR3nt: TGTGCCAGCAGGTCTAGAACAGACTTAACCTACGAGCAGTACTTC
CDR3aa: CASRSRTDLTYEQYF

abundance: .
v_gene: TRBV7-9
j_gene: TRBJ2-3
d_gene: .
CDR3nt: TGTGCCAGCAGCTTAAGTCCGCCAGGGTACACAGATACGCAGTATTTT
CDR3aa: CASSLSPPGYTDTQYF

abundance: .
v_gene: TRBV5-1
j_gene: TRBJ2-2
d_gene: .
CDR3nt: TGCGCCAGCAGCGCGAGTCCCGGGACACGATTGAACACCGGGGAGCTGTTTTTT
CDR3aa: CASSASPGTRLNTGELFF

abundance: .
v_gene: TRBV6-5
j_gene: TRBJ1-5
d_gene: .
CDR3nt: TGTGCCAGCAGTTACTCGGGGGGAGTGGGTGGTCAGCCCCAGCATTTT
CDR3aa: CASSYSGGVGGQPQHF

abundance: .
v_gene: TRBV28
j_gene: TRBJ1-5
d_gene: TRBD1
CDR3nt: TGTGCCAGCAGTTGGACAGGTAGCAATCAGCCCCAGCATTTT
CDR3aa: CASSWTGSNQPQHF

abundance: .
v_gene: TRBV5-1
j_gene: TRBJ2-1
d_gene: TRBD2
CDR3nt: TGCGCCAGCAGAAGGGGGACTAGCGGGAGTGGTGGCAATGAGCAGTTCTTC
CDR3aa: CASRRGTSGSGGNEQFF

abundance: .
v_gene: TRBV13
j_gene: TRBJ1-1
d_gene: TRBD1
CDR3nt: TGTGCCAGCAGCAAAAGGACAGGAATTACCACTGAAGCTTTCTTT
CDR3aa: CASSKRTGITTEAFF

abundance: .
v_gene: TRBV10-3
j_gene: TRBJ2-3
d_gene: .
CDR3nt: TGTGCCATCAGGAGCTCTTCGGGACAAGTTACAGATACGCAGTATTTT
CDR3aa: CAIRSSSGQVTDTQYF

abundance: .
v_gene: TRBV5-1
j_gene: TRBJ1-2
d_gene: .
CDR3nt: TGCGCCAGCAGCTTGGGGGACGGAAACTATGGCTACACCTTC
CDR3aa: CASSLGDGNYGYTF

abundance: .
v_gene: TRBV20-1
j_gene: TRBJ2-7
d_gene: TRBD1
CDR3nt: TGCAGTGCCACGACAGGGGCCGAGCAGTACTTC
CDR3aa: CSATTGAEQYF

abundance: .
v_gene: TRBV11-3
j_gene: TRBJ2-1
d_gene: .
CDR3nt: TGTGCCAGCAGCTTAGACGAGGGGGTGAGCTCCTACAATGAGCAGTTCTTC
CDR3aa: CASSLDEGVSSYNEQFF

abundance: .
v_gene: TRBV6-1
j_gene: TRBJ2-7
d_gene: TRBD2
CDR3nt: TGTGCCAGCAGTGATGCGGGAGAGTCTCCGAGCTCCTACGAGCAGTACTTC
CDR3aa: CASSDAGESPSSYEQYF

abundance: .
v_gene: TRBV13
j_gene: TRBJ2-4
d_gene: TRBD2
CDR3nt: TGTGCCAGCAGCCCCCGACTAGCGGGAGTGGCCAAAAACATTCAGTACTTC
CDR3aa: CASSPRLAGVAKNIQYF

abundance: .
v_gene: TRBV30
j_gene: TRBJ2-7
d_gene: TRBD2
CDR3nt: TGTGCCTGGAGTGTTTCTAGCGGGAGACCCTACGAGCAGTACTTC
CDR3aa: CAWSVSSGRPYEQYF

abundance: .
v_gene: TRBV7-9
j_gene: TRBJ2-3
d_gene: .
CDR3nt: TGTGCCAGCAGCTTAGATCTAGTAACAGATACGCAGTATTTT
CDR3aa: CASSLDLVTDTQYF

abundance: .
v_gene: TRBV11-2
j_gene: TRBJ2-7
d_gene: .
CDR3nt: TGTGCCAGCAGCTTAGATTGGGCAGAGCAGTACTTC
CDR3aa: CASSLDWAEQYF

abundance: .
v_gene: TRBV13
j_gene: TRBJ1-4
d_gene: TRBD1
CDR3nt: TGTGCCAGCAGCCCTGGACAGGGTCGGGAACGGCTGTTTTTT
CDR3aa: CASSPGQGRERLFF

abundance: .
v_gene: TRBV6-1
j_gene: TRBJ2-7
d_gene: .
CDR3nt: TGTGCCAGCATGACGGACCGAACATCTGAGGAGCAGTACTTC
CDR3aa: CASMTDRTSEEQYF

abundance: .
v_gene: TRBV19
j_gene: TRBJ2-1
d_gene: .
CDR3nt: TGTGCCAGTATGACTTGGGAAAACAATGAGCAGTTCTTC
CDR3aa: CASMTWENNEQFF

abundance: .
v_gene: TRBV7-3
j_gene: TRBJ2-5
d_gene: TRBD2
CDR3nt: TGTGCCAGCAGCTTGGGTGGGAGGGGTGAGACCCAGTACTTC
CDR3aa: CASSLGGRGETQYF

abundance: .
v_gene: TRBV2
j_gene: TRBJ2-5
d_gene: .
CDR3nt: TGTGCCAGCAGTCTGGAGACCCAGTACTTC
CDR3aa: CASSLETQYF

abundance: .
v_gene: TRBV18
j_gene: TRBJ2-1
d_gene: .
CDR3nt: TGTGCCAGCTCCGTCCTGGAGAGGGCCAATGAGCAGTTCTTC
CDR3aa: CASSVLERANEQFF

abundance: .
v_gene: TRBV6-1
j_gene: TRBJ2-7
d_gene: .
CDR3nt: TGTGCCAGCAGTGAATACCCAGCGGGCTCCTACGAGCAGTACTTC
CDR3aa: CASSEYPAGSYEQYF

abundance: .
v_gene: TRBV4-3
j_gene: TRBJ2-7
d_gene: .
CDR3nt: TGCGCCAGCAGCCAAGAACAGGTGAGCTCCTACGAGCAGTACTTC
CDR3aa: CASSQEQVSSYEQYF

abundance: .
v_gene: TRBV10-3
j_gene: TRBJ2-5
d_gene: TRBD2
CDR3nt: TGTGCCATAGCCTCAGCGGGGGGGTACCAAGAGACCCAGTACTTC
CDR3aa: CAIASAGGYQETQYF

abundance: .
v_gene: TRBV9
j_gene: TRBJ2-7
d_gene: TRBD2
CDR3nt: TGTGCCAGCAGCGTAGCTTGGACTAGCGGGAGTTCCTACGAGCAGTACTTC
CDR3aa: CASSVAWTSGSSYEQYF

abundance: .
v_gene: TRBV4-3
j_gene: TRBJ2-7
d_gene: .
CDR3nt: TGCGCCAGCAGCCAAGAGGGTCGTGCTCCCGAGCAGTACTTC
CDR3aa: CASSQEGRAPEQYF

abundance: .
v_gene: TRBV6-1
j_gene: TRBJ2-1
d_gene: TRBD2
CDR3nt: TGTGCCAGCAGTGAAATGGGACTAGCGAGCTACAATGAGCAGTTCTTC
CDR3aa: CASSEMGLASYNEQFF

abundance: .
v_gene: TRBV27
j_gene: TRBJ1-4
d_gene: .
CDR3nt: TGTGCCAGCAGTAGGAGGGCAGGGGAGCTTAATGAAAAACTGTTTTTT
CDR3aa: CASSRRAGELNEKLFF

abundance: once
v_gene: TRBV10-2
j_gene: TRBJ2-1
d_gene: TRBD2
CDR3nt: TGCGCCAGCAGTGAAGGTCTAGCGGGAGACAATGAGCAGTTCTTC
CDR3aa: CASSEGLAGDNEQFF

abundance: .
v_gene: TRBV25-1
j_gene: TRBJ1-3
d_gene: TRBD1
CDR3nt: TGTGCCAGCAGTGAACCCGCGACAGGGGGCGCCGTATATTTT
CDR3aa: CASSEPATGGAVYF